This T cell receptor (beta chain) was documented in a study of blood T cell repertoires in COVID-19. Across the whole study: Collection of acute and convalescent COVID-19 samples took place in the United States, Italy and Spain. The cDNA or gDNA used as material had been derived from T cells, B-cell-depleted T cells, or PBMCs.

Original methodology: It was from reference gene primer amplification that nucleated cell counts were estimated. The table came from immunoSEQ multiplex PCR; TCRdb's copy has only in-frame clones and leaves some out. That table is the source of V, J and clone size, and D and trimming were worked out from the DNA. The data show about 64,000 clones, about nine tenths seen once. The CDR3 sequence is 15 residues long. The V gene lost 1 base and the J gene lost 0 bases, with 7 bases spanning the gap. Germline CDR1 is ENHRY and CDR2 is SYGVKD. Sequenced material: peripheral blood. The chain carries TRBV10-3 and TRBJ1-3; D remains unclear. This clonotype was obtained from a woman at least 80 years old with active COVID-19. As DNA, the CDR3 is TGTGCCATCAGTGAGTTGGCCAGCTCTGGAAACACCATATATTTT. The encoded protein is CAISELASSGNTIYF.